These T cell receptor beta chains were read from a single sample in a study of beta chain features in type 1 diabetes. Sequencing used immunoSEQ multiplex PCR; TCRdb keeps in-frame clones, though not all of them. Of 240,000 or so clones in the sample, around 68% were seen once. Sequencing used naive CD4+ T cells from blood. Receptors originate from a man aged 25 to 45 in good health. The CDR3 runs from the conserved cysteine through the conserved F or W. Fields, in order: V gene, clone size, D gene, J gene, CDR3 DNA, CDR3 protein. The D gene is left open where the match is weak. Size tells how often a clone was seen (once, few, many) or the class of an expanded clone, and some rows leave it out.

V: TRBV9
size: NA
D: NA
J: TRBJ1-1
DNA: TGTGCCAGCAGCCCCAAGGGGCGGCTGGACACTGAAGCTTTCTTT
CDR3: CASSPKGRLDTEAFF

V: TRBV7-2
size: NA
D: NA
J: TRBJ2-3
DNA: TGTGCCAGCAGCCTGATAGTGCGGCGAACAGATACGCAGTATTTT
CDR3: CASSLIVRRTDTQYF

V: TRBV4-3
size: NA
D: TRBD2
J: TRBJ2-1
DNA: TGCGCCAGCAGCCCCGGGACTAGCGGGCTCAATGAGCAGTTCTTC
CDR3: CASSPGTSGLNEQFF

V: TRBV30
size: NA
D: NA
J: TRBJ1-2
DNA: TGTGCCTGGGGTCGAAGGGCGGCCTTAAGACGTTCTAACTATGGCTACACCTTC
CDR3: CAWGRRAALRRSNYGYTF

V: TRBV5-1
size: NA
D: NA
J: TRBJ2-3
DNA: TGCGCCAGCAGCTTGGTTCAGGGAAGGGCAGATACGCAGTATTTT
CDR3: CASSLVQGRADTQYF

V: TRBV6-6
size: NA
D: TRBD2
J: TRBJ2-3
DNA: TGTGCCAGCAGTCCCAGGGGACTAGCTTCCACAGATACGCAGTATTTT
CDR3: CASSPRGLASTDTQYF

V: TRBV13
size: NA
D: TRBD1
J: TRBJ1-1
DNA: TGTGCCAGCAGCGCCGGACAGGGATCTGAAGCTTTCTTT
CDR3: CASSAGQGSEAFF

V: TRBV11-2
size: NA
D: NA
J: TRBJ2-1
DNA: TGTGCCAGCAGCTTACGGGCAGGGCCCAATGAGCAGTTCTTC
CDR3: CASSLRAGPNEQFF

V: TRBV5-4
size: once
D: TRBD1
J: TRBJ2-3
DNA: TGTGCCAGCAGCGGTCGGGACAGGGAATCTACGCAGTATTTT
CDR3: CASSGRDRESTQYF

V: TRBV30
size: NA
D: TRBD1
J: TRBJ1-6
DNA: TGTGCCTGGGGCCCTGGGACAGATAATTCACCCCTCCACTTT
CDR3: CAWGPGTDNSPLHF

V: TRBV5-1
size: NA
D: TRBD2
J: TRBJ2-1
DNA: TGCGCCAGCAGCTTGGGGCGGGAGGACAATGAGCAGTTCTTC
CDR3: CASSLGREDNEQFF

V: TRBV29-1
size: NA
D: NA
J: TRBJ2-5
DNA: TGCAGCGTTATGGGCAGGGTAAGGGAGGAGACCCAGTACTTC
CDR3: CSVMGRVREETQYF

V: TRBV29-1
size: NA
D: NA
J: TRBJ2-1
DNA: TGCAGCGTGCTCCAGGGGACCCTCTACAATGAGCAGTTCTTC
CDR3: CSVLQGTLYNEQFF

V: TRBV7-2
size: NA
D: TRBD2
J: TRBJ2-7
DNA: TGTGCCAGCAGCTCGTACGGGACTAGTCCTCGGGAGCAGTACTTC
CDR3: CASSSYGTSPREQYF

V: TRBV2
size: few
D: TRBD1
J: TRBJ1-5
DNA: TGTGCCAGCACACTTGGGACAGATGGCAATCAGCCCCAGCATTTT
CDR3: CASTLGTDGNQPQHF

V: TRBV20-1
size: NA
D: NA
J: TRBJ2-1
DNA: TGCAGTGCTAGCTCTGCGGGAGAGCAGTTCTTC
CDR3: CSASSAGEQFF

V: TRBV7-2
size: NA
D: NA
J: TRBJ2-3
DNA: TGTGCCAGCAGCTTAGCGTCCGATACGCAGTATTTT
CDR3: CASSLASDTQYF

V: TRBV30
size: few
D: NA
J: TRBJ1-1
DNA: TGTGCCTGGAGTGAGGTCACTGAAGCTTTCTTT
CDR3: CAWSEVTEAFF

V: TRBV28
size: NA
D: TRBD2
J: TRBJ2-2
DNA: TGTGCCAGCAGTTTAATTGGACAGGGGACTAGCGGGAGCGGGGAGCTGTTTTTT
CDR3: CASSLIGQGTSGSGELFF

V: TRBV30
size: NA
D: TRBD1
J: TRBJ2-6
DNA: TGTGCCTGGAGTGTACAGGGGGCAAAGAAGACTGGGGCCAACGTCCTGACTTTC
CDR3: CAWSVQGAKKTGANVLTF

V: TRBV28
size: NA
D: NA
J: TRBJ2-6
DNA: TGTGCCAGCAGCCGAGGCTGGGGACGGGGAATCAGCTCTGGGGCCAACGTCCTGACTTTC
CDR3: CASSRGWGRGISSGANVLTF

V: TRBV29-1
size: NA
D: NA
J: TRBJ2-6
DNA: TGCAGCGTGGGCCTTACTCTGGGCAACGTCCTGACTTTC
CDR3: CSVGLTLGNVLTF

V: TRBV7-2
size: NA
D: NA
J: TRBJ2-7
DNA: TGTGCCAGCAGCTTAGACGGTACCTACGAGCAGTACTTC
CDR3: CASSLDGTYEQYF

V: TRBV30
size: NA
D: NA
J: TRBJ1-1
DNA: TGTGCCTGGAGTCATACTAAGCAGGGGCTTTGGACTTTCTTT
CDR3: CAWSHTKQGLWTFF

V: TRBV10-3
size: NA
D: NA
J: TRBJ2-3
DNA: TGTGCCACCAGCCCTCAGGGAGAACGGACAGATACGCAGTATTTT
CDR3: CATSPQGERTDTQYF

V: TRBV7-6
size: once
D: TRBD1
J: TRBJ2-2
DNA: TGTGCCAGCAGCCAATTCACAGGGGCCGACACCGGGGAGCTGTTTTTT
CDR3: CASSQFTGADTGELFF

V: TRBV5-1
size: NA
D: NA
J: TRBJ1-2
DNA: TGCGCCAGCAGCTTGGACGGAAACTATGGCTACACCTTC
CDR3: CASSLDGNYGYTF

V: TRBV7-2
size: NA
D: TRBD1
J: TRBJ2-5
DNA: TGTGCCAGCAGCTCGACAGGGGGCGAAGAGACCCAGTACTTC
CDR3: CASSSTGGEETQYF